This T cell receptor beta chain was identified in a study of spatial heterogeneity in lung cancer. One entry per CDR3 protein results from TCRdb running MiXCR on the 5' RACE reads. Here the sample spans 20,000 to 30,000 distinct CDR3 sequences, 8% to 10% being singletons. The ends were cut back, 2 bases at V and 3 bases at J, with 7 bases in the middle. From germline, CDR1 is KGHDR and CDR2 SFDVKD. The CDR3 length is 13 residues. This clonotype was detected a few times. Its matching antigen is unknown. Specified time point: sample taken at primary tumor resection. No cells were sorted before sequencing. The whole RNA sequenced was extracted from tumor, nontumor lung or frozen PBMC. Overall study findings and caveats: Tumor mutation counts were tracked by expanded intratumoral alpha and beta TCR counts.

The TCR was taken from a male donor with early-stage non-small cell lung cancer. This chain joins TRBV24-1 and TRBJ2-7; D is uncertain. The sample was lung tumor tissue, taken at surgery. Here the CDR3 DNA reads TGTGCCACCAGTGATTCCAGCAACTACGAGCAGTACTTC. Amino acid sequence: CATSDSSNYEQYF.